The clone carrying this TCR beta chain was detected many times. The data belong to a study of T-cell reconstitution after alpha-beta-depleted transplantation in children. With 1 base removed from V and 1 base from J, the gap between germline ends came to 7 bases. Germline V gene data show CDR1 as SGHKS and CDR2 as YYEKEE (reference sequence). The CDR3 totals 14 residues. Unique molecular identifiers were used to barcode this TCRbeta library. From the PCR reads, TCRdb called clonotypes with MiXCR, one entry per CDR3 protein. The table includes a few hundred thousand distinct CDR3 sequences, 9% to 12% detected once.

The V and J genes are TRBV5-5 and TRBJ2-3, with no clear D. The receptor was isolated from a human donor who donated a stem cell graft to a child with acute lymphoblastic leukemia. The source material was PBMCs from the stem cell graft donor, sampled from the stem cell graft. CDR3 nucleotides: TGTGCCAGCAGCTTGAATCGGGGCACAGATACGCAGTATTTT. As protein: CASSLNRGTDTQYF.